The present T cell receptor beta chain was sequenced within a study of blood T cell repertoires in COVID-19. Study-wide context: COVID-19 samples collected from the United States, Italy and Spain covered acute and convalescent phases. From T cells, B-cell-depleted T cells, or PBMCs came the material, which was cDNA or gDNA.

Authors' methods: Amplification of reference gene primers provided the estimated nucleated cell counts. Method: immunoSEQ multiplex PCR; TCRdb's copy keeps in-frame clones and lacks some. Clonal size and the V and J genes are those of that table, whereas D and trimming came from the DNA. The sample lists roughly 300,000 clones, approximately 91% occurring once. Sequencing input: PBMCs or T cells enriched from blood (not recorded which). The clonotype comes from a woman aged 40 to 49 with acute COVID-19.

The CDR3 loop is CATSRVGGNEKLFF. The CDR3 coding sequence is TGTGCCACCAGCAGAGTGGGAGGTAATGAAAAACTGTTTTTT. The V call is TRBV15, the J call TRBJ1-4; D ambiguous. Per the germline V gene, CDR1 is LNHNV and CDR2 is YYDKDF (reference sequence). Trimming left V 1 base short and J 4 bases short, with 7 bases between. The CDR3 has 14 residues.